One sample yielded the 21 T cell receptor beta chains listed below, sequenced in a study of blood T cell repertoires in COVID-19. Method: immunoSEQ multiplex PCR; TCRdb's copy keeps in-frame clones and lacks some. The top ten hold almost 1.5% of the sample, which has hundreds of thousands of clones, 86% seen once. The sample consisted of peripheral blood. Receptors were obtained from a young woman with active or convalescent COVID-19.

V and J are TRBV10-3 and TRBJ1-5, with D perhaps TRBD1 (5 bases). Trimming stripped 8 bases from V and 0 bases from J, with 14 bases between. The CDR3 extends over 15 amino acids. The germline V gene has CDR1 ENHRY and CDR2 SYGVKD. The chain's CDR3 is CAISAGDYSNQPQHF. The CDR3 nucleotides read TGTGCCATCTCCGCGGGGGACTATAGCAATCAGCCCCAGCATTTT.

CDR3 residues: CASSETGTGYLPQHF. DNA for the CDR3: TGTGCCAGCAGTGAGACCGGGACAGGGTATCTCCCCCAGCATTTT. V and J are TRBV6-1 and TRBJ1-5, with 9 positions matching TRBD1. The junction had 10 bases not matched to a gene; V was cut back by 3 bases and J by 10 bases. Looked up from germline, CDR1 is MNHNS and CDR2 is SASEGT. There are 15 residues in the CDR3.

The chain is built from TRBV4-1 and TRBJ2-5; 11 bases match TRBD2. CDR3 size: 16 residues. Germline CDR1 reads MGHRA; CDR2 reads YSYEKL. Trimming at V came to 3 bases and at J to 1 base, leaving 4 bases not matched to a gene. CDR3 nucleotide sequence: TGCGCCAGCAGCCATACTAGCGGGGGACCCCAAGAGACCCAGTACTTC. Translation gives CASSHTSGGPQETQYF.

The V and J genes are TRBV7-2 and TRBJ2-7; the match to TRBD2 covers 14 bases. The V gene's germline CDR1 is SGHTA and CDR2 FQGNSA. Trimming removed 1 base from V and 6 bases from J; junction bases left unmatched: 5. The CDR3 length is 16 residues. In DNA form, the CDR3 reads TGTGCCAGCAGCTTAGAGGGGACTAGCGGGAGTCGCGAGCAGTACTTC. Translation: CASSLEGTSGSREQYF.

V is TRBV30 and J is TRBJ1-6; the D is unclear. V was trimmed by 4 bases and J by 7 bases, leaving 8 bases between them. CDR1 and CDR2 from the germline V gene are GTSNPN and SVGIG (reference sequence). This CDR3 has 12 amino acids. The DNA for the CDR3 is TGTGCCTGGACCCTGCGGAATTCACCCCTCCACTTT. This gives the protein CAWTLRNSPLHF.

The chain has TRBV21-1 and TRBJ1-1; the D call TRBD1 from the table was never checked on the DNA. TRBV21-1 constitutes a pseudogene. This CDR3 is built from 13 residues. The DNA of the CDR3 is TGTGCCAGCAGCAGGGCTGGTAACACTGAAGCTTTCTTT. Amino acid sequence: CASSRAGNTEAFF.

This clone appeared a few times. J is TRBJ1-3 and V is TRBV6-2 or TRBV6-3, with no clear D. The CDR3 is 16 amino acids. Germline CDR1 is MNHEY and CDR2 is SVGEGT. V shed 0 bases and J shed 0 bases, with 9 bases lying between them. DNA for the CDR3: TGTGCCAGCAGTTACTCGGCAGCGCGCTCTGGAAACACCATATATTTT. It translates to CASSYSAARSGNTIYF.

The sample holds one count of this clone. The same CDR3 can be traced to other DNA sequences in this sample. The rearrangement uses TRBV29-1 and TRBJ1-1, with TRBD1 as a possible D gene (5 bases). The CDR3 is 13 amino acids. Germline V gives CDR1 SQVTM, CDR2 ANQGSEA. V lost 3 bases and J lost 0, with 8 bases in between. The CDR3 coding sequence is TGCAGCGTTGAGGGGCGGATGAACACTGAAGCTTTCTTT. Its protein product is CSVEGRMNTEAFF. Filled out from reference TRBV29-1 and TRBJ1-1, the complete variable domain reads SAVISQKPSRDICQRGTSLTIQCQVDSQVTMMFWYRQQPGQSLTLIATANQGSEATYESGFVIDKFPISRPNLTFSTLTVSNMSPEDSSIYLCSVEGRMNTEAFFGQGTRLTVV.

This chain links TRBV29-1 with TRBJ1-3; D remains ambiguous. CDR1 SQVTM and CDR2 ANQGSEA come from the germline V gene. Trimming took off 1 base at V and 4 bases at J, with 11 bases between the two ends. CDR3 length equals 14 residues. CDR3 region: CSVEGAQSGNTIYF. CDR3 nucleotide sequence: TGCAGCGTTGAAGGGGCCCAGAGCGGAAACACCATATATTTT.

This chain uses TRBV30 with TRBJ2-3; possibly TRBD2 for D (6 bases). Trimming left V 2 bases short and J 3 bases short, with 12 bases between. This CDR3 spans 14 amino acids. Looked up from germline, CDR1 is GTSNPN and CDR2 is SVGIG (reference sequence). CDR3 sequence reads: CAWSLVAATDTQYF. CDR3 coding DNA: TGTGCCTGGAGTCTAGTAGCGGCAACAGATACGCAGTATTTT. Variable domain in full (rest from reference TRBV30 and TRBJ2-3): SQTIHQWPATLVQPVGSPLSLECTVEGTSNPNLYWYRQAAGRGLQLLFYSVGIGQISSEVPQNLSASRPQDRQFILSSKKLLLSDSGFYLCAWSLVAATDTQYFGPGTRLTVL.

This chain connects TRBV2 to TRBJ2-7; TRBD1 matches 10 bases. Germline V CDR1 and CDR2: SNHLY, FYNNEI. The CDR3 consists of 14 residues. After removal of 6 bases from V and 5 bases from J, the junction contained 7 bases not matched to a gene. CDR3 amino acids: CASRAGTGDHEQYF. The CDR3 DNA follows: TGTGCCAGCAGAGCCGGGACAGGGGACCACGAGCAGTACTTC.

The V call is TRBV2, the J call TRBJ2-3, with TRBD2 matching over 9 bases. The V segment lost 6 bases and the J segment 4 bases; nucleotides outside the gene matches: 5. Germline loops: CDR1 SNHLY, CDR2 FYNNEI. The CDR3 length is 14 residues. In nucleotides, the CDR3 is TGTGCCAGCAGAAATAGCGGGGGCCCAGATACGCAGTATTTT. Translation gives CASRNSGGPDTQYF. The complete variable domain, with remaining parts taken from reference TRBV2 and TRBJ2-3, reads EPEVTQTPSHQVTQMGQEVILRCVPISNHLYFYWYRQILGQKVEFLVSFYNNEISEKSEIFDDQFSVERPDGSNFTLKIRSTKLEDSAMYFCASRNSGGPDTQYFGPGTRLTVL.

This chain uses TRBV1 with TRBJ2-7; TRBD2 is the table's D call and was not checked against the DNA. TRBV1 is a documented pseudogene. This CDR3 spans 16 amino acids. The CDR3, as DNA: TGCACCAGCAGCCAGGCGGGCGGGCTAACCTCCTACGAGCAGTACTTC. Residues: CTSSQAGGLTSYEQYF.

This clone appeared a single time. The chain recombines TRBV6-2 or TRBV6-3 with TRBJ1-1; the match to TRBD1 covers 7 bases. The germline V gene encodes CDR1 MNHEY and CDR2 SVGEGT. The CDR3 covers 19 residues. V shed 6 bases and J 1 base; nucleotides not matched to a gene: 20. The CDR3 is CASSPNPGTAPSGNTEAFF. The CDR3 bases are TGTGCCAGCAGCCCAAATCCCGGGACAGCCCCCAGCGGGAACACTGAAGCTTTCTTT.

This clone was recorded once. V gene TRBV3-1 (or the pseudogene TRBV3-2) combines with J gene TRBJ2-1; 8 bases are a match to TRBD1. The germline V gene encodes CDR1 LGHDT and CDR2 YNNKEL (reference sequence). The CDR3 covers 14 residues. Losses at the gene ends were 3 bases for V and 9 bases for J; bases not matched to a gene: 7. CDR3 DNA sequence: TGTGCCAGCAGCCAGTCAGGGGGCCGGGGTGAGCAGTTCTTC. Its translation: CASSQSGGRGEQFF.

This clone was seen only once. The gene calls are TRBV30 and TRBJ1-5; D uncertain. Trimming removed 1 base at V and 9 bases at J, with 13 bases between. The CDR3 length is 13 residues. Germline CDR1 and CDR2: GTSNPN and SVGIG (reference sequence). CDR3 bases: TGTGCCTGGAGTGAAGGGAGGAGTGGGCCCCAGCATTTT. Residues: CAWSEGRSGPQHF.

The V gene is TRBV5-1, the J gene TRBJ1-2; D uncertain. Trimming shortened V by 3 bases and J by 4 bases, and 13 bases separated the two germline ends. This CDR3 is built from 14 residues. The germline gives CDR1 SGHRS, CDR2 YFSETQ. Here the CDR3 reads CASSSRGLGYGYTF. In DNA form, the CDR3 reads TGCGCCAGCAGCTCACGAGGGTTGGGCTATGGCTACACCTTC.

In its sample, this clone was seen a few times. J is TRBJ1-2 and V is TRBV14, with a tentative D call TRBD1 (5 bases). The CDR3 has 13 amino acids. The V gene's germline CDR1 is SGHDN and CDR2 FVKESK. V gave up 4 bases and J gave up 1 base, with 7 bases separating them. This CDR3 is CASSLTDNYGYTF. DNA of the CDR3: TGTGCCAGCAGCCTGACAGATAACTATGGCTACACCTTC.

V is TRBV10-2 and J is TRBJ1-2; 8 bases agree with TRBD1. CDR3 length equals 13 residues. With 7 bases clipped from V and 8 bases from J, the junction kept 9 bases outside the gene matches. Germline values: CDR1 WSHSY, CDR2 SAAADI. The CDR3 DNA reads TGCGCCAGCACGCAGGGGGCTACGGTCGGCTACACCTTC. It yields the protein CASTQGATVGYTF.

The rearrangement links TRBV3-1 (or the pseudogene TRBV3-2) to TRBJ2-4; 12 bases map to TRBD2. The CDR3 runs to 19 residues. With V trimmed by 2 bases and J by 3 bases, 11 bases remained unmatched. CDR1 and CDR2 from the germline V gene are LGHDT and YNNKEL (reference sequence). CDR3 nucleotides: TGTGCCAGCAGCCAAAGTCTAGCGGGAGGGGGGTCGGTCAAAAACATTCAGTACTTC. Its protein product is CASSQSLAGGGSVKNIQYF.

V usage is TRBV9 and J usage is TRBJ2-3; 8 bases match TRBD1. There are 15 residues in the CDR3. Germline V gene data show CDR1 as SGDLS and CDR2 as YYNGEE. Unmatched junction bases numbered 7, after V lost 1 base and J lost 6 bases. The CDR3, as DNA: TGTGCCAGCAGCGTAACAGGGGGTACATTGGATACGCAGTATTTT. Its protein product is CASSVTGGTLDTQYF. Full variable domain (remainder filled in from reference TRBV9 and TRBJ2-3): DSGVTQTPKHLITATGQRVTLRCSPRSGDLSVYWYQQSLDQGLQFLIQYYNGEERAKGNILERFSAQQFPDLHSELNLSSLELGDSALYFCASSVTGGTLDTQYFGPGTRLTVL.